This T cell receptor (beta chain) was profiled in a study of Ad26.COV2.S vaccination and SARS-CoV-2 variants. Study-wide context: Donor allocation was to the COV1001 Ad26.COV2.S trial arm.

The germline V gene encodes CDR1 LGHNA and CDR2 YSLEER. The CDR3 has 16 residues. V lost 0 bases, J lost 4 bases, and 6 bases stayed unmatched. Clones were sequenced by immunoSEQ multiplex PCR, and TCRdb holds only the in-frame ones, with some missing. The sample records 250,000 to 300,000 clones, around 87% being singletons. Treatment here: roughly 20 received Ad26.COV2.S at low or high dose, single or two shots; several received placebo; per-sample allocation not given. Collection of samples fell on day 63 after the first vaccine or placebo injection. Sequencing was performed on peripheral blood, taken in a trial of Ad26.COV2.S vaccine versus placebo. This TCR was sampled from a person between 18 and 65 years old who received the Ad26.COV2.S COVID-19 vaccine or a placebo. The chain uses TRBV4-3 and TRBJ2-1, with 7 bases aligning to TRBD1. DNA for the CDR3: TGCGCCAGCAGCCAAGATTATGGACAGGATTACAATGAGCAGTTCTTC. Translated: CASSQDYGQDYNEQFF.